This TCR beta chain was sequenced for a study of OX40 agonist ivuxolimab in advanced cancers. Study at large: Enrolled patients in dose escalation had cancers that were hepatocellular carcinoma, melanoma, renal cell or head and neck cancer. Study outcomes and limitations: Expanded clones belonging to CD8+ T cells outnumbered, on average, those of CD4+. Undetermined was the antigen specificity of the expanded peripheral T cells.

V shed 7 bases and J 5 bases; nucleotides not matched to a gene: 10. The germline gives CDR1 MDHEN, CDR2 SYDVKM. The CDR3 covers 14 residues. The assay was immunoSEQ multiplex PCR, and TCRdb's table has in-frame clones only and misses some. The data contain 70,000 or so clones, over 75% of them singletons. This clone was seen only once. Its specificity is unknown. This sequence was found in an adult with an advanced solid tumor such as melanoma, head and neck, liver or kidney cancer. This specimen consisted of CD4+ or CD8+ T cells sorted from blood, obtained in a trial of the OX40 agonist ivuxolimab. The J gene is TRBJ2-5, the V gene TRBV28; 7 nucleotides align to TRBD1. The CDR3 DNA follows: TGTGCCAGCACTTATACAGGGGCGCGGGAGACCCAGTACTTC. Translation: CASTYTGARETQYF.